Listed below are T cell receptor beta chains from one sample, sequenced in a study of T cells in Graves' hyperthyroidism and ophthalmopathy. TCRdb re-derived calls from the multiplex PCR reads in MiXCR, one entry per CDR3 protein. Found here are some 700,000 distinct CDR3 sequences, 15% to 20% of them singletons; the top ten hold 15% to 18%. The specimen sequenced was blood. The origin of the receptors is a man aged 45-60 years with Graves' hyperthyroidism. CDR3s include the opening cysteine and the closing phenylalanine or tryptophan. D genes are given only for firm matches. Where a row states a size, it is once, few, many or the class of an expanded clone; other rows omit it.

V gene: TRBV7-3; clone size: .; D gene: TRBD1; J gene: TRBJ1-1; CDR3 DNA: TGTGTCAGCAGCTTAATACCCGGGACAGGGGACACTGAAGCTTTCTTT; CDR3 protein: CVSSLIPGTGDTEAFF
V gene: TRBV29-1; clone size: .; D gene: .; J gene: TRBJ2-5; CDR3 DNA: TGCAGCGTTGAAGAGGCAGGGCTACAAGAGACCCAGTACTTC; CDR3 protein: CSVEEAGLQETQYF
V gene: TRBV7-2; clone size: many; D gene: .; J gene: TRBJ2-1; CDR3 DNA: TGTGCCAGCAGCGAACACAGGGATGAGCAGTTCTTC; CDR3 protein: CASSEHRDEQFF
V gene: TRBV25-1; clone size: .; D gene: TRBD1; J gene: TRBJ1-2; CDR3 DNA: TGTGCCAGCAGTGACACCAACACCGGGACAGCATATGGCTACACCTTC; CDR3 protein: CASSDTNTGTAYGYTF
V gene: TRBV6-1; clone size: .; D gene: TRBD2; J gene: TRBJ2-1; CDR3 DNA: TGTGCCAGCAGTAATAGCGGGATGCAGCAGTTCTTC; CDR3 protein: CASSNSGMQQFF
V gene: TRBV7-6; clone size: .; D gene: .; J gene: TRBJ1-4; CDR3 DNA: TGTGCCAGCAGCCGACTTGAAGAAAAACTGTTTTTT; CDR3 protein: CASSRLEEKLFF
V gene: TRBV11-2; clone size: .; D gene: .; J gene: TRBJ1-2; CDR3 DNA: TGTGCCAGCAGGTGGGGGGCGGATGGCTATGGCTACACCTTC; CDR3 protein: CASRWGADGYGYTF
V gene: TRBV2; clone size: many; D gene: TRBD2; J gene: TRBJ2-1; CDR3 DNA: TGTGCCAGCAGTGCTACTAGCGGGAGTGTGAGGAATGAGCAGTTCTTC; CDR3 protein: CASSATSGSVRNEQFF
V gene: TRBV7-3; clone size: many; D gene: TRBD1; J gene: TRBJ2-5; CDR3 DNA: TGTGCCAGCAGCTTAGGGACAGGGGCCCGGTACCAAGAGACCCAGTACTTC; CDR3 protein: CASSLGTGARYQETQYF
V gene: TRBV18; clone size: many; D gene: .; J gene: TRBJ2-5; CDR3 DNA: TGTGCCAGCTCACCACCGACTCGCGGGTTACAAGAGACCCAGTACTTC; CDR3 protein: CASSPPTRGLQETQYF
V gene: TRBV24-1; clone size: few; D gene: TRBD1; J gene: TRBJ2-7; CDR3 DNA: TGTGCCACCAGCCGGACAGGAACCTACGAGCAGTACTTC; CDR3 protein: CATSRTGTYEQYF
V gene: TRBV7-6; clone size: .; D gene: .; J gene: TRBJ2-5; CDR3 DNA: TGTGCCAGCAGCTCGACACGGGGTCGAGAGACCCAGTACTTC; CDR3 protein: CASSSTRGRETQYF
V gene: TRBV5-1; clone size: many; D gene: TRBD1; J gene: TRBJ2-4; CDR3 DNA: TGCGCCAGCAGCTCGACAGGGATGGGAAACATTCAGTACTTC; CDR3 protein: CASSSTGMGNIQYF
V gene: TRBV27; clone size: .; D gene: .; J gene: TRBJ2-3; CDR3 DNA: TGTGCCAGCAGTCCATCTCGGACTAGCACAGATACGCAGTATTTT; CDR3 protein: CASSPSRTSTDTQYF
V gene: TRBV7-8; clone size: .; D gene: TRBD2; J gene: TRBJ2-2; CDR3 DNA: TGTGCCAGCAGCTCTTACGGGACTAGCGGGAGGCGTGCCACCGGGGAGCTGTTTTTT; CDR3 protein: CASSSYGTSGRRATGELFF
V gene: TRBV19; clone size: few; D gene: .; J gene: TRBJ1-2; CDR3 DNA: TGTGCCAGTAGTATAGCGGCCAGTAACTATGGCTACACCTTC; CDR3 protein: CASSIAASNYGYTF
V gene: TRBV28; clone size: few; D gene: .; J gene: TRBJ2-1; CDR3 DNA: TGTGCCAGCAGTCCCAATGCGGGGTCCAATGAGCAGTTCTTC; CDR3 protein: CASSPNAGSNEQFF
V gene: TRBV11-2; clone size: many; D gene: .; J gene: TRBJ2-3; CDR3 DNA: TGTGCCAGCAGCTTAGCCGTTACGACAGATACGCAGTATTTT; CDR3 protein: CASSLAVTTDTQYF
V gene: TRBV3-1; clone size: few; D gene: TRBD2; J gene: TRBJ2-7; CDR3 DNA: TGTGCCAGCAGCCAAGATTTCTCGACTAGCGGGAGTATGTGGCAGTACTTC; CDR3 protein: CASSQDFSTSGSMWQYF
V gene: TRBV2; clone size: many; D gene: TRBD1; J gene: TRBJ1-6; CDR3 DNA: TGTGCCAGCAGGTCGGACAGGAATAATTCACCCCTCCACTTT; CDR3 protein: CASRSDRNNSPLHF
V gene: TRBV2; clone size: many; D gene: .; J gene: TRBJ2-1; CDR3 DNA: TGTGCCAGCATGGGGCTTAACTCCTACAATGAGCAGTTCTTC; CDR3 protein: CASMGLNSYNEQFF
V gene: TRBV27; clone size: many; D gene: TRBD2; J gene: TRBJ2-1; CDR3 DNA: TGTGCCAGCAGTATTAGCGGGAGGAATGAGCAGTTCTTC; CDR3 protein: CASSISGRNEQFF
V gene: TRBV2; clone size: many; D gene: .; J gene: TRBJ1-1; CDR3 DNA: TGTGCCAGCAGGGACAGCACTGAAGCTTTCTTT; CDR3 protein: CASRDSTEAFF
V gene: TRBV29-1; clone size: .; D gene: .; J gene: TRBJ1-2; CDR3 DNA: TGCAGCGGGGGATCTAACTATGGCTACACCTTC; CDR3 protein: CSGGSNYGYTF
V gene: TRBV6-5; clone size: .; D gene: .; J gene: TRBJ1-2; CDR3 DNA: TGTGCCAGCAGTTACTCGATCGACGTATCCTATGGCTACACCTTC; CDR3 protein: CASSYSIDVSYGYTF
V gene: TRBV7-2; clone size: .; D gene: .; J gene: TRBJ1-1; CDR3 DNA: TGTGCCAGCAGCATAAGGGGGGCCCGCACTGAAGCTTTCTTT; CDR3 protein: CASSIRGARTEAFF
V gene: TRBV28; clone size: many; D gene: TRBD2; J gene: TRBJ2-7; CDR3 DNA: TGTGCCAGCAGTTCCGGGACTAGCGGCCGTATTGACGAGCAGTACTTC; CDR3 protein: CASSSGTSGRIDEQYF
V gene: TRBV18; clone size: many; D gene: TRBD1; J gene: TRBJ1-1; CDR3 DNA: TGTGCCAGCTCACCTGCTGGACAGGGGATGGGCGCGGCTTTCTTT; CDR3 protein: CASSPAGQGMGAAFF
V gene: TRBV4-3; clone size: few; D gene: TRBD2; J gene: TRBJ2-3; CDR3 DNA: TGCGCCAGCAGCCAAGATAGAAGTCTAGCGGGAGGTACGCAGTATTTT; CDR3 protein: CASSQDRSLAGGTQYF
V gene: TRBV3-1; clone size: many; D gene: .; J gene: TRBJ1-1; CDR3 DNA: TGTGCCAGCAGCCCCGCGGCTCTGGTCATGAACACTGAAGCTTTCTTT; CDR3 protein: CASSPAALVMNTEAFF
V gene: TRBV19; clone size: few; D gene: .; J gene: TRBJ2-4; CDR3 DNA: TGTGCCAGTAGATCGGAGGGAATTACGGACATTCAGTACTTC; CDR3 protein: CASRSEGITDIQYF
V gene: TRBV19; clone size: many; D gene: .; J gene: TRBJ1-1; CDR3 DNA: TGTGCCAGTAGTATATTAGGTTCCACTGAAGCTTTCTTT; CDR3 protein: CASSILGSTEAFF
V gene: TRBV7-3; clone size: few; D gene: TRBD1; J gene: TRBJ2-7; CDR3 DNA: TGTGCCAGCAGCTTACAGGGACAGAGCTCCTACGAGCAGTACTTC; CDR3 protein: CASSLQGQSSYEQYF
V gene: TRBV11-2; clone size: many; D gene: .; J gene: TRBJ1-2; CDR3 DNA: TGTGCCAGCAGCTCAATGGTAGGAGATGGCTACACCTTC; CDR3 protein: CASSSMVGDGYTF
V gene: TRBV7-8; clone size: many; D gene: .; J gene: TRBJ1-4; CDR3 DNA: TGTGCCAGCAGCACGACTCCTCTTTCCGAAAAACTGTTTTTT; CDR3 protein: CASSTTPLSEKLFF
V gene: TRBV27; clone size: many; D gene: TRBD2; J gene: TRBJ2-1; CDR3 DNA: TGTGCCAGCGAGGGTCTAGCGGAGAATGAGCAGTTCTTC; CDR3 protein: CASEGLAENEQFF
V gene: TRBV30; clone size: few; D gene: .; J gene: TRBJ1-2; CDR3 DNA: TGTGCCTGGAGTGTTGCGGTTGGGGATAGCTACACCTTC; CDR3 protein: CAWSVAVGDSYTF
V gene: TRBV28; clone size: many; D gene: .; J gene: TRBJ2-3; CDR3 DNA: TGTGCCAGCAGTTTGGGGGGCCGTTACACAGATACGCAGTATTTT; CDR3 protein: CASSLGGRYTDTQYF
V gene: TRBV19; clone size: .; D gene: .; J gene: TRBJ1-2; CDR3 DNA: TGTGCCAGTAGTCGGGGTAGGGCTGCTGAATACCATGGCTACACCTTC; CDR3 protein: CASSRGRAAEYHGYTF
V gene: TRBV11-2; clone size: many; D gene: .; J gene: TRBJ2-2; CDR3 DNA: TGTGCCAGCAGCTGGACGGGAGACACCGGGGAGCTGTTTTTT; CDR3 protein: CASSWTGDTGELFF
V gene: TRBV5-1; clone size: .; D gene: .; J gene: TRBJ2-7; CDR3 DNA: TGCGCCAGCAGCGAAGCGTTAGACTCCTACGAGCAGTACTTC; CDR3 protein: CASSEALDSYEQYF
V gene: TRBV30; clone size: .; D gene: TRBD2; J gene: TRBJ2-3; CDR3 DNA: TGTGCCTGGACCTTTGGGGCTAGCGGGAGTCTCGGGACAGATACGCAGTATTTT; CDR3 protein: CAWTFGASGSLGTDTQYF
V gene: TRBV2; clone size: many; D gene: .; J gene: TRBJ2-7; CDR3 DNA: TGTGCCAGCAGTGTGGCCCGAGGCGGCTACGAGCAGTACTTC; CDR3 protein: CASSVARGGYEQYF
V gene: TRBV2; clone size: many; D gene: TRBD2; J gene: TRBJ2-7; CDR3 DNA: TGTGCCAGCAGAGCAACTAGCGGGAGTGCCTACGAGCAGTACTTC; CDR3 protein: CASRATSGSAYEQYF
V gene: TRBV28; clone size: many; D gene: TRBD1; J gene: TRBJ1-2; CDR3 DNA: TGTGCCAGCAGTTGGGACAGATATGGCTACACCTTC; CDR3 protein: CASSWDRYGYTF
V gene: TRBV11-2; clone size: .; D gene: .; J gene: TRBJ2-3; CDR3 DNA: TGTGCCAGCAGCTTAGTTGTTAGCCAAGGAGATACGCAGTATTTT; CDR3 protein: CASSLVVSQGDTQYF
V gene: TRBV11-2; clone size: .; D gene: TRBD2; J gene: TRBJ2-1; CDR3 DNA: TGTGCCAGCAGCATACGACTAGCGGGAGGCGCGTACAATGAGCAGTTCTTC; CDR3 protein: CASSIRLAGGAYNEQFF
V gene: TRBV7-2; clone size: .; D gene: TRBD2; J gene: TRBJ2-1; CDR3 DNA: TGTGCCAGCAGCACAGAAGGGACTAGCGGTTACAATGAGCAGTTCTTC; CDR3 protein: CASSTEGTSGYNEQFF
V gene: TRBV12-3/TRBV12-4; clone size: many; D gene: .; J gene: TRBJ2-1; CDR3 DNA: TGTGCCAGCAGCCCCTTTGGAGGGCGAAATGAGCAGTTCTTC; CDR3 protein: CASSPFGGRNEQFF
V gene: TRBV10-3; clone size: many; D gene: TRBD1; J gene: TRBJ2-7; CDR3 DNA: TGTGCCATCAGTGATGGGGACAGCTCCTACGAGCAGTACTTC; CDR3 protein: CAISDGDSSYEQYF
V gene: TRBV7-9; clone size: .; D gene: .; J gene: TRBJ2-3; CDR3 DNA: TGTGCCAGCAGCTCGACCAGGGCGGGACCGGCAGATACGCAGTATTTT; CDR3 protein: CASSSTRAGPADTQYF
V gene: TRBV27; clone size: many; D gene: .; J gene: TRBJ1-1; CDR3 DNA: TGTGCCAGCAGTTTAAACGGTCTAGAAACTGAAGCTTTCTTT; CDR3 protein: CASSLNGLETEAFF
V gene: TRBV5-1; clone size: many; D gene: .; J gene: TRBJ1-2; CDR3 DNA: TGCGCCAGCAGCTTGGCCCCCGGCAGAGGCGGCTACACCTTC; CDR3 protein: CASSLAPGRGGYTF